A selection of T cell receptor beta chains follows, all from one sample in a study of T-cell reconstitution after alpha-beta-depleted transplantation in children. TCRdb analysed the PCR reads with MiXCR anew, one entry per CDR3 protein. Of 250,000 to 400,000 distinct CDR3 sequences listed, around 25% are singletons. Material: PBMCs, mostly from graft donor cells, obtained 180 days after TCRalphabeta/CD19-depleted stem cell transplant. These receptors were taken from a male patient younger than 18 who had a stem cell transplant for acute lymphoblastic leukemia, so the T cells may come from the graft donor. Each CDR3 is given with its conserved first and last residue. D genes are given only for firm matches. Not all rows give a size; the values are once, few, many and, for expanded clones, a class.

>TRBD2|TRBJ2-2|few|TRBV24-1
TGTGCCACCAGTGGTTCGACTAGCGGGAGGCCCCCAGCGGACACCGGGGAGCTGTTTTTT
CATSGSTSGRPPADTGELFF
>TRBD1|TRBJ1-5|-|TRBV5-1
TGCGCCAGCAGCGCACGACAGGGGATGGAGCCCCAGCATTTT
CASSARQGMEPQHF
>TRBD1|TRBJ2-3|-|TRBV5-1
TGCGCCAGCAGCCTTGACAGGGGCTGGGATACGCAGTATTTT
CASSLDRGWDTQYF
>TRBD2|TRBJ2-2|-|TRBV12-3/TRBV12-4
TGTGCCAGCAGTCTCCCTTTGGGGCTAGCGGAGAACACCGGGGAGCTGTTTTTT
CASSLPLGLAENTGELFF
>-|TRBJ1-2|few|TRBV29-1
TGCAGCGTTGATGAGACCAGAACCTATGGCTACACCTTC
CSVDETRTYGYTF
>TRBD2|TRBJ2-3|few|TRBV20-1
TGCAGTGCTACCTTACCGGGACTAGCGGCAGATACGCAGTATTTT
CSATLPGLAADTQYF
>-|TRBJ1-5|-|TRBV30
TGTGCCTGGAGTTCCACAGAATTTCAGCCCCAGCATTTT
CAWSSTEFQPQHF
>TRBD1|TRBJ2-7|once|TRBV5-5
TGTGCCAGCAGCTTGGCCGTAATAACAGGGGGAGAGCAGTACTTC
CASSLAVITGGEQYF
>-|TRBJ1-2|many|TRBV5-1
TGCGCCAGCAGCTTGGACAGGTTCCCAAGTGGCTACACCTTC
CASSLDRFPSGYTF
>TRBD2|TRBJ2-5|few|TRBV4-1
TGCGCCAGCAGCCAAAGGCTAGCGGGAGTTTTGGAGACCCAGTACTTC
CASSQRLAGVLETQYF
>-|TRBJ2-7|few|TRBV9
TGTGCCAGCAGCGTAGCGGCCAACGGTCTTGCCTACGAGCAGTACTTC
CASSVAANGLAYEQYF
>-|TRBJ2-3|-|TRBV10-3
TGTGCCATCAGCGGTTTTGGGGGCGGGAGTATAGATACGCAGTATTTT
CAISGFGGGSIDTQYF
>TRBD2|TRBJ2-1|-|TRBV27
TGTGCCAGCAGTTTATCGCGACTAGCGGGAATAACGATTGAGCAGTTCTTC
CASSLSRLAGITIEQFF
>-|TRBJ2-4|-|TRBV7-2
TGTGCCAGCAGCTTAGAAAGGGGCCTAGCCGGGCAGTACTTC
CASSLERGLAGQYF
>-|TRBJ2-1|many|TRBV10-3
TGTGCGCTGTCCGCGGGTAGCCCTTACAATGAGCAGTTCTTC
CALSAGSPYNEQFF
>TRBD1|TRBJ1-2|few|TRBV12-3/TRBV12-4
TGTGCCAGCAGGGATCCCGGGACAGGGGCCTATGGCTACACCTTC
CASRDPGTGAYGYTF
>-|TRBJ2-2|-|TRBV29-1
TGCAGCGTTGGGGCTAGCTGGACCGGGGAGCTGTTTTTT
CSVGASWTGELFF
>-|TRBJ2-7|once|TRBV15
TGTGCCACCAGCAGAGAACCGCCCTACGAGCAGTACTTC
CATSREPPYEQYF
>TRBD1|TRBJ1-5|few|TRBV20-1
TGCAGTGCTCCTGGACAGGGCTCCAGTCAGCCCCAGCATTTT
CSAPGQGSSQPQHF
>TRBD2|TRBJ2-5|-|TRBV7-3
TGTGCCAGCAGCTTAAGGGGACTAGCGGGAGGTAATGGCCAAGAGACCCAGTACTTC
CASSLRGLAGGNGQETQYF
>-|TRBJ1-2|-|TRBV9
TGTGCCAGCAGCGTAGAGAGGCCTGGGGACTATGGCTACACCTTC
CASSVERPGDYGYTF
>TRBD1|TRBJ1-5|-|TRBV18
TGTGCCAGCTCACTACAGGGACAGGGGGAACAGCCCCAGCATTTT
CASSLQGQGEQPQHF
>TRBD1|TRBJ2-4|-|TRBV15
TGTGCCACCAGCAGAGATGGGGACAGGGAGAAAAACATTCAGTACTTC
CATSRDGDREKNIQYF
>TRBD1|TRBJ1-1|-|TRBV7-9
TGTGCCAGCAGCTTAGCAAGGACAGGAGCTTTCTTT
CASSLARTGAFF
>TRBD2|TRBJ2-1|few|TRBV14
TGTGCCAGCAGCCAGCCGGGACTAGCGGTCAATGAGCAGTTCTTC
CASSQPGLAVNEQFF
>TRBD2|TRBJ2-1|-|TRBV6-4
TGTGCCAGCAGTGACTTCATAGCGGGAGGGAAGAATGAGCAGTTCTTC
CASSDFIAGGKNEQFF
>-|TRBJ2-6|few|TRBV20-1
TGCAGTGCTAGCAGGCATAAGATAGCTGGGGCCAACGTCCTGACTTTC
CSASRHKIAGANVLTF
>-|TRBJ1-5|-|TRBV25-1
TGTGCCAGCAGTGCCTCCGGTTTACGGCCCCAGCATTTT
CASSASGLRPQHF
>-|TRBJ1-1|few|TRBV24-1
TGTGCCACCAGTGGAGGGGGAACTGAAGCTTTCTTT
CATSGGGTEAFF
>TRBD1|TRBJ1-1|-|TRBV5-1
TGCGCCAGCAGCTCCTCCCAGGGGGCAGATGAAGCTTTCTTT
CASSSSQGADEAFF
>TRBD2|TRBJ2-3|-|TRBV7-8
TGTGCCAGCTGCCTGGTGGCGGGAGGGTTAGATACGCAGTATTTT
CASCLVAGGLDTQYF
>TRBD2|TRBJ2-1|many|TRBV29-1
TGCAGCGTTGAAGAAACTAGCGGGATCCCGAATGAGCAGTTCTTC
CSVEETSGIPNEQFF
>TRBD2|TRBJ2-7|few|TRBV29-1
TGCAGCGCCGGGACTACCATCTACGAGCAGTACTTC
CSAGTTIYEQYF
>TRBD1|TRBJ1-5|-|TRBV6-1
TGTGCCAGCAGCCTGACAGGGGCCAACAATCAGCCCCAGCATTTT
CASSLTGANNQPQHF
>-|TRBJ1-3|few|TRBV9
TGTGCCAGCAGCCGGACGGAGTTCTCTGGAAACACCATATATTTT
CASSRTEFSGNTIYF
>-|TRBJ2-7|-|TRBV27
TGTGCCAGCAGTGGAAGGGGGGCCTACGAGCAGTACTTC
CASSGRGAYEQYF